These 2 T cell receptor beta chains originate from one sample sequenced in a study of blood T cell repertoires in COVID-19. Profiled with immunoSEQ multiplex PCR; TCRdb holds only in-frame clones, not every one. The sample lists some 110,000 clones, approximately 83% occurring once. Sequencing was done on a sample of peripheral blood. The receptor source for this set is a woman of 80 years or more with active or convalescent COVID-19.

The chain couples TRBV28 to TRBJ2-7; 9 nucleotides agree with TRBD1. Germline V lookup: CDR1 MDHEN, CDR2 SYDVKM. J gave up 5 bases and V 5 bases, and 10 bases lay outside the gene matches. The length of the CDR3 is 15 residues. In DNA, the CDR3 is TGTGCCAGCAGTGCCCCCGGGACAGGGAGAGACGAGCAGTACTTC. The encoded protein is CASSAPGTGRDEQYF.

This clone was seen a single time. The CDR3 reads CASLGGPNTEAFF. CDR3 DNA: TGTGCCAGCCTGGGGGGACCTAACACTGAAGCTTTCTTT. The chain couples TRBV6-5 to TRBJ1-1, with D tentatively TRBD1 (5 bases). The CDR3 is made up of 13 amino acids. Looked up from germline, CDR1 is MNHEY and CDR2 is SVGAGI. The ends were cut back, 8 bases at V and 2 bases at J, with 12 bases in the middle.